The 17 T cell receptor beta chains below were found in one sample sequenced in a study of T cell responses to AZD1222 COVID-19 vaccine. The protocol was immunoSEQ multiplex PCR, while the TCRdb copy is restricted to in-frame clones and leaves out a portion. The sample shows approximately 60,000 clones, approximately 86% of them seen only once. The sequencing here drew on peripheral blood, taken on day 0 of AZD1222 vaccination. The receptor set was obtained from an adult in good health.

The rearrangement links TRBV13 to TRBJ1-2; no clear D. The V gene lost 1 base and the J gene lost 8 bases, with 11 bases spanning the gap. CDR3 length equals 13 residues. Per germline, CDR1 PRHDT and CDR2 FYEKMQ (reference sequence). This CDR3 reads CASSLDGYRGYTF. The CDR3 DNA sequence: TGTGCCAGCAGCTTAGATGGTTACAGAGGCTACACCTTC.

The J gene is TRBJ1-4, the V gene TRBV30, with 7 bases identical to TRBD1. V shed 7 bases and J 2 bases; nucleotides not matched to a gene: 4. The CDR3 runs to 13 residues. The germline V gene encodes CDR1 GTSNPN and CDR2 SVGIG (reference sequence). CDR3 residues: CAYSRGTNEKLFF. The CDR3 region has the DNA TGTGCCTACAGCAGGGGGACTAATGAAAAACTGTTTTTT. Supplemented by reference TRBV30 and TRBJ1-4, the full variable domain reads SQTIHQWPATLVQPVGSPLSLECTVEGTSNPNLYWYRQAAGRGLQLLFYSVGIGQISSEVPQNLSASRPQDRQFILSSKKLLLSDSGFYLCAYSRGTNEKLFFGSGTQLSVL.

CDR3 DNA sequence: TGTGCCAGCTCAGTGCTCGAAACAGGGATATCCCACTATGGCTACACCTTC. Amino acids: CASSVLETGISHYGYTF. This chain uses TRBV18 with TRBJ1-2, with D maybe TRBD1 (6 bases). The V gene's germline CDR1 is KGHSH and CDR2 LQKENI. This CDR3 region has 17 residues. Trimming took 5 bases from V and 3 from J, leaving 22 bases between them. Filled out from reference TRBV18 and TRBJ1-2, the complete variable domain reads NAGVMQNPRHLVRRRGQEARLRCSPMKGHSHVYWYRQLPEEGLKFMVYLQKENIIDESGMPKERFSAEFPKEGPSILRIQQVVRGDSAAYFCASSVLETGISHYGYTFGSGTRLTVV.

The chain has TRBV19 and TRBJ1-2; 7 bases are shared with TRBD1. The CDR3 has 15 residues. The J segment lost 3 bases and the V segment lost 8 bases, leaving 12 bases of the junction unmatched. Germline CDR1 reads LNHDA; CDR2 reads SQIVND (reference sequence). For the CDR3, the DNA is TGTGCCAGTTCCCCGGACGCGACAGGGTACTATGGCTACACCTTC. Encoded protein: CASSPDATGYYGYTF.

The chain combines TRBV7-9 with TRBJ1-5, with 10 nucleotides matching TRBD1. CDR3 length equals 17 residues. CDR1 SEHNR and CDR2 FQNEAQ come from the germline V gene (reference sequence). The V segment lost 1 base and the J segment 4 bases; nucleotides outside the gene matches: 7. For the CDR3, the DNA is TGTGCCAGCAGCTTAGGCTCCGGGACAGGGGCTAATCAGCCCCAGCATTTT. It codes for CASSLGSGTGANQPQHF.

The chain links TRBV19 to TRBJ2-7, with no clear D. This CDR3 is 15 amino acids long. V lost 3 bases and J lost 7, with 19 bases in between. Per the germline V gene, CDR1 is LNHDA and CDR2 is SQIVND (reference sequence). This CDR3 reads CASSITTVKLREQYF. In DNA, the CDR3 is TGTGCCAGTAGTATTACAACAGTGAAGCTACGAGAGCAGTACTTC.

The rearrangement links TRBV13 to TRBJ1-1; maybe TRBD1 (6 bases). V was cut by 3 bases and J by 5 bases, with 13 bases left in between. The CDR3 runs to 14 residues. Germline V gene data show CDR1 as PRHDT and CDR2 as FYEKMQ (reference sequence). This CDR3 is CASSFTGAGTEAFF. The DNA for the CDR3 is TGTGCCAGCAGCTTTACGGGGGCAGGTACTGAAGCTTTCTTT.

V and J are TRBV7-9 and TRBJ1-2; D call uncertain. CDR1 and CDR2 (germline): SEHNR, FQNEAQ (reference sequence). V lost 0 bases and J lost 7, with 6 bases in between. This CDR3 is built from 12 residues. This chain's CDR3 is CASSLAGPGYTF. DNA for the CDR3: TGTGCCAGCAGCTTAGCCGGCCCTGGCTACACCTTC.

Here the CDR3 DNA reads TGTGCCAGCAGCCCGACGGAGAGGGTGAACGAGCAGTACTTC. Protein: CASSPTERVNEQYF. V and J are TRBV28 and TRBJ2-7; D is perhaps TRBD2 (5 bases). CDR1 and CDR2 (germline): MDHEN, SYDVKM. V was pared by 6 bases and J by 5 bases, with 17 bases between. The CDR3 totals 14 residues.

The V and J genes are TRBV18 and TRBJ1-1; D is uncertain. V dropped 6 bases and J dropped 6 bases, with 8 bases sitting between them. Germline lookup yields CDR1 KGHSH and CDR2 LQKENI. The CDR3 spans 11 residues. The CDR3, as DNA: TGTGCCAGCTCCGCGGGCGCTGAAGCTTTCTTT. Protein: CASSAGAEAFF.

This sequence joins TRBV5-1 and TRBJ1-1; 7 nucleotides line up with TRBD1. Germline lookup yields CDR1 SGHRS and CDR2 YFSETQ. After removal of 4 bases from V and 0 bases from J, the junction contained 9 bases not matched to a gene. The CDR3 extends over 16 amino acids. The CDR3 sequence: CASSPQTGPLNTEAFF. The DNA for the CDR3 is TGCGCCAGCAGCCCTCAGACAGGGCCCCTGAACACTGAAGCTTTCTTT.

The V and J genes are TRBV6-5 and TRBJ1-5; D is unclear. CDR3 length: 15 residues. V was pared by 4 bases and J by 2 bases, with 12 bases between. Per germline, CDR1 MNHEY and CDR2 SVGAGI. Here the CDR3 DNA reads TGTGCCAGCAGTTCCTTCCGGACCCGCAATCAGCCCCAGCATTTT. Translating gives CASSSFRTRNQPQHF.

This clone was found a few times. This chain joins TRBV6-2 or TRBV6-3 and TRBJ2-7; D gene unclear. Germline V CDR1 and CDR2: MNHEY, SVGEGT. CDR3 length: 16 amino acids. Trimming shortened V by 5 bases and J by 1 base, and 18 bases separated the two germline ends. The CDR3 DNA is TGTGCCAGCAGTGGATGGACGGCGTCAGCTTCCTACGAGCAGTACTTC. It is translated as CASSGWTASASYEQYF.

This clone was counted a single time. The J gene is TRBJ1-1, the V gene TRBV7-9; D gene ambiguous. This CDR3 is built from 14 residues. V dropped 1 base and J dropped 11 bases, with 17 bases sitting between them. Germline CDR1 is SEHNR and CDR2 is FQNEAQ (reference sequence). CDR3 amino acids: CASSLGTRADGAFF. In DNA, the CDR3 is TGTGCCAGCAGCTTAGGTACTAGGGCCGACGGGGCTTTCTTT.

The rearrangement uses TRBV19 and TRBJ2-2; D remains ambiguous. V lost 2 bases and J 2 bases, leaving 3 bases between the germline ends. The germline gives CDR1 LNHDA, CDR2 SQIVND (reference sequence). CDR3 length: 13 residues. CDR3 DNA sequence: TGTGCCAGTAGTATAATTAACACCGGGGAGCTGTTTTTT. Protein: CASSIINTGELFF.

The V gene is TRBV19, the J gene TRBJ2-5; D ambiguous. Trimming shortened V by 5 bases and J by 4 bases, and 11 bases separated the two germline ends. Germline values: CDR1 LNHDA, CDR2 SQIVND (reference sequence). CDR3 length: 13 amino acids. The CDR3 region has the DNA TGTGCCAGTAGTTATGGGTTGGGAGAGACCCAGTACTTC. This codes for CASSYGLGETQYF.

This chain joins TRBV11-1 and TRBJ2-1; 8 bases are a match to TRBD2. V shed 5 bases and J 8 bases; nucleotides not matched to a gene: 14. The length of the CDR3 is 16 residues. CDR1 is SGHAT and CDR2 is FQDESV in the germline V gene (reference sequence). CDR3 coding DNA: TGTGCCAGCAGCCCCTGGGGAGCGGGAGCCCTTGATGAGCAGTTCTTC. Its translation is CASSPWGAGALDEQFF.